The 17 T cell receptor beta chains given below trace back to one sample, sequenced in a study of blood T cell repertoires in COVID-19. TCRdb's copy holds only in-frame clones and misses some; the assay was immunoSEQ multiplex PCR. The sample carries approximately 220,000 clones, 85% to 90% recorded once. Source material: PBMCs or T cells enriched from blood (not recorded which). Receptors originate from a woman in her twenties or thirties with acute COVID-19.

The chain links TRBV9 to TRBJ1-1; D is uncertain. V lost 4 bases, J lost 1 base, and 14 bases lay in between. Germline lookup yields CDR1 SGDLS and CDR2 YYNGEE. This CDR3 has 15 residues. The CDR3 protein is CASSPLPRENTEAFF. The CDR3 region has the DNA TGTGCCAGCAGCCCCCTCCCTCGGGAGAACACTGAAGCTTTCTTT. The variable domain in full, with the rest retrieved from reference TRBV9 and TRBJ1-1, is DSGVTQTPKHLITATGQRVTLRCSPRSGDLSVYWYQQSLDQGLQFLIQYYNGEERAKGNILERFSAQQFPDLHSELNLSSLELGDSALYFCASSPLPRENTEAFFGQGTRLTVV.

The chain is built from TRBV5-4 and TRBJ2-7, with 8 bases aligning to TRBD1. This CDR3 is 16 amino acids long. CDR1 is SGHNT and CDR2 is YYREEE in the germline V gene (reference sequence). J was trimmed by 2 bases and V by 4 bases; bases with no gene match: 11. This CDR3 reads CASSPTPGTGAYEQYF. The CDR3 bases are TGTGCCAGCAGCCCAACCCCTGGGACAGGCGCCTACGAGCAGTACTTC. The entire variable domain, with the rest obtained from reference TRBV5-4 and TRBJ2-7, is as follows: ETGVTQSPTHLIKTRGQQVTLRCSSQSGHNTVSWYQQALGQGPQFIFQYYREEENGRGNFPPRFSGLQFPNYSSELNVNALELDDSALYLCASSPTPGTGAYEQYFGPGTRLTVT.

The chain uses TRBV5-5 and TRBJ1-4, with a possible D match to TRBD1 (6 bases). With 5 bases removed from V and 5 bases from J, the gap between germline ends came to 16 bases. The CDR3 has 15 amino acids. Germline V gene data show CDR1 as SGHKS and CDR2 as YYEKEE (reference sequence). The CDR3 DNA is TGTGCCAGCAGTCCCTGGGACATCCTAAATGAAAAACTGTTTTTT. Translated, it gives CASSPWDILNEKLFF.

V usage is TRBV5-4 and J usage is TRBJ2-2; 8 bases agree with TRBD1. The V segment lost 2 bases and the J segment 4 bases; nucleotides outside the gene matches: 4. Germline V gene data show CDR1 as SGHNT and CDR2 as YYREEE (reference sequence). The CDR3 extends over 15 amino acids. CDR3 sequence (DNA): TGTGCCAGCAGCTTCGGACAGGGCAGCACCGGGGAGCTGTTTTTT. This gives the protein CASSFGQGSTGELFF.

Written as DNA, the CDR3 is TGTGCCATCAGTTCGGGACAGGGTCTCTCTGACTATGGCTACACCTTC. This encodes CAISSGQGLSDYGYTF. The chain joins TRBV10-3 to TRBJ1-2; 9 nucleotides match TRBD1. Germline V gives CDR1 ENHRY, CDR2 SYGVKD. The CDR3 has 16 amino acids. V shed 5 bases, J shed 3 bases, and the junction held 10 bases outside the gene matches.

The chain combines TRBV2 with TRBJ2-7; TRBD2 is a possible D gene (7 bases). The V gene lost 7 bases and the J gene lost 0 bases, with 16 bases spanning the gap. This CDR3 is built from 15 residues. Germline V gene sequence: CDR1 SNHLY, CDR2 FYNNEI. The CDR3 here is CASTRGGDSSYEQYF. The CDR3 DNA sequence: TGTGCCAGCACTCGAGGGGGGGATAGCTCCTACGAGCAGTACTTC.

The CDR3 DNA is TGTGCCAGCAGCGTAGAGGGGGCCCCGAACACTGAAGCTTTCTTT. Encoded protein: CASSVEGAPNTEAFF. The chain carries TRBV9 and TRBJ1-1; 7 bases fit TRBD1. Germline-derived CDR1 and CDR2 are SGDLS and YYNGEE. The CDR3 runs to 15 residues. V shed 0 bases and J 1 base; nucleotides not matched to a gene: 3.

The chain is built from TRBV4-1 and TRBJ1-1, with 7 bases that match TRBD1. The ends lost 3 bases at V and 5 bases at J; junction bases unmatched: 9. Germline CDR1 reads MGHRA; CDR2 reads YSYEKL. The CDR3 covers 15 residues. CDR3 region: CASSHPGGVGTEAFF. Here the CDR3 DNA reads TGCGCCAGCAGCCACCCAGGGGGAGTAGGTACTGAAGCTTTCTTT.

The chain is built from TRBV19 and TRBJ2-7, with D possibly TRBD1 on 6 matching bases. The CDR3 has 16 amino acids. Between the trimmed V and J ends, which lost 0 bases and 3 bases, there was a span of 15 bases. Germline CDR1 and CDR2: LNHDA and SQIVND (reference sequence). The CDR3 region is CASSIDRTGPIYEQYF. DNA of the CDR3: TGTGCCAGTAGTATAGATCGAACAGGGCCTATCTACGAGCAGTACTTC.

V and J are TRBV27 and TRBJ1-4; 8 bases match TRBD1. This CDR3 has 16 amino acids. Germline CDR1 reads MNHEY; CDR2 reads SMNVEV (reference sequence). V was pared by 4 bases and J by 5 bases, with 9 bases of the junction left unmatched. CDR3: CASSSDWTGMNEKLFF. DNA of the CDR3: TGTGCCAGCAGTTCCGACTGGACAGGGATGAATGAAAAACTGTTTTTT.

This chain uses TRBV2 with TRBJ2-7, with a possible D match to TRBD1 (6 bases). This CDR3 contains 13 residues. V was cut by 5 bases and J by 1 base, with 9 bases left in between. Germline CDR1 SNHLY, CDR2 FYNNEI. This CDR3 reads CASSWTESYEQYF. The CDR3 bases are TGTGCCAGCAGTTGGACAGAGTCCTACGAGCAGTACTTC.

This clone was seen once. The chain carries TRBV29-1 and TRBJ2-5; 8 bases align to TRBD2. J lost 1 base, V lost 5 bases, and 6 bases had no gene match. The CDR3 length is 14 residues. Per germline, CDR1 SQVTM and CDR2 ANQGSEA. DNA of the CDR3: TGCAGCGTTCCACCCGGGACTAGCCAAGAGACCCAGTACTTC. Translating it yields CSVPPGTSQETQYF.

This chain uses TRBV5-4 with TRBJ1-1; D is unresolved. V gave up 4 bases and J gave up 3 bases, with 16 bases separating them. The CDR3 length is 15 residues. Germline CDR1 is SGHNT and CDR2 is YYREEE (reference sequence). The CDR3 DNA reads TGTGCCAGCAGCCGCATGGGAGTACGGGACACTGAAGCTTTCTTT. Its protein product is CASSRMGVRDTEAFF.

CDR3 residues: CASSQGGGEAFF. CDR3 bases: TGTGCCAGCAGCCAAGGGGGCGGTGAAGCTTTCTTT. V is TRBV4-2 and J is TRBJ1-1, with TRBD1 as a possible D gene (5 bases). The CDR3 runs to 12 residues. The germline V gene encodes CDR1 LGHNA and CDR2 YNFKEQ. With 1 base removed from V and 7 bases from J, the gap between germline ends came to 7 bases.

This clone came up once. The chain links TRBV28 to TRBJ1-4; D perhaps matches TRBD1 (6 bases). Germline CDR1 and CDR2: MDHEN and SYDVKM. This CDR3 is built from 16 residues. Trimming pared 4 bases from V and 8 bases from J, leaving 20 bases between. The CDR3 coding sequence is TGTGCCAGCAGTTATCCCTGGGCCAGGGGAGGGGAAAAACTGTTTTTT. Amino acid sequence: CASSYPWARGGEKLFF.

The chain joins TRBV19 to TRBJ1-6; 10 bases align to TRBD1. Losses at the gene ends were 4 bases for V and 10 bases for J; bases not matched to a gene: 7. The V gene's germline CDR1 is LNHDA and CDR2 SQIVND (reference sequence). This CDR3 region has 15 residues. The CDR3 sequence: CASSTSRDRGSPLHF. In DNA form, the CDR3 reads TGTGCCAGTAGTACGTCCCGGGACAGGGGATCACCCCTCCACTTT.

The rearrangement joins TRBV13 to TRBJ2-3; the match to TRBD1 covers 8 bases. Germline trimming cut 5 bases from V and 4 bases from J; bases unmatched to any gene: 11. Germline V lookup: CDR1 PRHDT, CDR2 FYEKMQ (reference sequence). This CDR3 is 16 amino acids long. As DNA, the CDR3 is TGTGCCAGCAGCGAAGTACGGAACAGGGGGTCAGATACGCAGTATTTT. Translated, it gives CASSEVRNRGSDTQYF.